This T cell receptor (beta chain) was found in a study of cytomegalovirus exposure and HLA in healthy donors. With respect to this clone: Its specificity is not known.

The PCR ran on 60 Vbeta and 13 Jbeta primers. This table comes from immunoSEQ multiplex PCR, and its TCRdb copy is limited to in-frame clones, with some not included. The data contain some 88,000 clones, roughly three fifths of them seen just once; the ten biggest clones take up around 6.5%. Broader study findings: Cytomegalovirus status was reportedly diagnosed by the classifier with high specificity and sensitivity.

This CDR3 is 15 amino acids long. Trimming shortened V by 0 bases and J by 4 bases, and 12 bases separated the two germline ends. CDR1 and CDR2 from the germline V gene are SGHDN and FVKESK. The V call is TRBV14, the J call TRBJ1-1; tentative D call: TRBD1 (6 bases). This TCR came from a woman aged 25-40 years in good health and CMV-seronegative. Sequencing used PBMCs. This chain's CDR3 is CASSQDFLGGTEAFF. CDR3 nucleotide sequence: TGTGCCAGCAGCCAAGACTTTCTAGGGGGCACTGAAGCTTTCTTT.